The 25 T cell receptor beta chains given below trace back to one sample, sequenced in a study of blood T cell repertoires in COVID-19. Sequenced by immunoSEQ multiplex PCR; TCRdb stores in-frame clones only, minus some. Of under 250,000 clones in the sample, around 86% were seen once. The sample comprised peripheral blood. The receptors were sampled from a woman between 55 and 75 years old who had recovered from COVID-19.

CDR3 protein: CASSDLHRSYSNQPQHF. The CDR3, as DNA: TGTGCCAGCAGTGATTTGCACAGGTCCTATAGCAATCAGCCCCAGCATTTT. The chain carries TRBV6-1 and TRBJ1-5, with a weak D call TRBD1 (5 bases). Between the trimmed V and J ends, which lost 3 bases and 0 bases, there was a span of 15 bases. The germline CDR1 and CDR2 sequences are MNHNS and SASEGT. The CDR3 is 17 residues long.

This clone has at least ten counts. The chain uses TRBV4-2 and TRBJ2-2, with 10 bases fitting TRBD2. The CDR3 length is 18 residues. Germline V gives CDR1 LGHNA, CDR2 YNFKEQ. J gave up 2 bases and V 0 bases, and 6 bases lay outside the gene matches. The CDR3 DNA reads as TGTGCCAGCAGCCAAGATCCTAGCGGGGGCCTCAACACCGGGGAGCTGTTTTTT. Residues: CASSQDPSGGLNTGELFF.

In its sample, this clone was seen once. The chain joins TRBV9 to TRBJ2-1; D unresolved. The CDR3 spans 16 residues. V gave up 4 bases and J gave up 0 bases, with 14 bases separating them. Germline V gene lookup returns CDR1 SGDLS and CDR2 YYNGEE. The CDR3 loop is CASSISTDPSYNEQFF. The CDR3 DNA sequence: TGTGCCAGCAGCATATCGACTGACCCCTCCTACAATGAGCAGTTCTTC.

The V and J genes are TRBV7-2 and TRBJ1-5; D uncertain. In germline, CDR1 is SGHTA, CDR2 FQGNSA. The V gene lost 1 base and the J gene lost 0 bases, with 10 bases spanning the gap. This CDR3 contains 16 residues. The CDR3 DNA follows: TGTGCCAGCAGCTTAGTCGGAGGAACTAGCAATCAGCCCCAGCATTTT. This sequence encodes CASSLVGGTSNQPQHF.

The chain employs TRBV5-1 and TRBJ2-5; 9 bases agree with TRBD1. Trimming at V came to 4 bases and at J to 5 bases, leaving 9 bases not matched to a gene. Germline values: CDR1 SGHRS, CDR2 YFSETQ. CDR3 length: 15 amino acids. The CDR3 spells CASSPGPTGGETQYF. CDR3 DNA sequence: TGCGCCAGCAGCCCGGGACCTACAGGGGGCGAGACCCAGTACTTC.

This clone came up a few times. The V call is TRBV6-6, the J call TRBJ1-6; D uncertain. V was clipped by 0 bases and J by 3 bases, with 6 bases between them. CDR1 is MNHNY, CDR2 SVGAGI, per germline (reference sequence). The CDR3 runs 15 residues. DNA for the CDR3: TGTGCCAGCAGTTACTCGAGCCTCTATAATTCACCCCTCCACTTT. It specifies CASSYSSLYNSPLHF.

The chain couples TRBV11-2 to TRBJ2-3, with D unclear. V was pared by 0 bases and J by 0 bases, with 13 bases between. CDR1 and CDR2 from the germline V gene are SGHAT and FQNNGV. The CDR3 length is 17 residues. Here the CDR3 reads CASSLDVVGGSTDTQYF. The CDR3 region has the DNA TGTGCCAGCAGCTTAGATGTCGTTGGCGGAAGCACAGATACGCAGTATTTT.

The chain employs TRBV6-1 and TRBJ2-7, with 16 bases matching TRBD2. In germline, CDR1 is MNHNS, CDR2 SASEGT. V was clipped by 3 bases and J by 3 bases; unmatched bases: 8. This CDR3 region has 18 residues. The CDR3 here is CASSDPGTSGGVHYEQYF. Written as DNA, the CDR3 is TGTGCCAGCAGTGACCCCGGGACTAGCGGGGGGGTACACTACGAGCAGTACTTC.

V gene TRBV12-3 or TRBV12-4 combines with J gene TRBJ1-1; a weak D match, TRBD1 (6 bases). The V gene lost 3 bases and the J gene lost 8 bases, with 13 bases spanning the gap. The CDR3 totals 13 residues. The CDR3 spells CASSFWDTLEAFF. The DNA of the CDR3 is TGTGCCAGCAGTTTTTGGGACACCCTAGAAGCTTTCTTT.

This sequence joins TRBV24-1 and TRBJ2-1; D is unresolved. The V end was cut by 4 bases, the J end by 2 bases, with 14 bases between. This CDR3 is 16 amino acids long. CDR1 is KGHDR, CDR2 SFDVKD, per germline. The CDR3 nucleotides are TGTGCCACCAGTGACCGGATCCGACACCCCTACAATGAGCAGTTCTTC. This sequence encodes CATSDRIRHPYNEQFF.

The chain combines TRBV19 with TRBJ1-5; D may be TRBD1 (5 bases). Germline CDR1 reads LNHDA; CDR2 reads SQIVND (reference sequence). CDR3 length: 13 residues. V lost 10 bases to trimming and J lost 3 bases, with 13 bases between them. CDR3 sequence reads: CATRLRDNQPQHF. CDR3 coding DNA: TGTGCCACCCGCCTCAGGGACAATCAGCCCCAGCATTTT. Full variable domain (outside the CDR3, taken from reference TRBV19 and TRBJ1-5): DGGITQSPKYLFRKEGQNVTLSCEQNLNHDAMYWYRQDPGQGLRLIYYSQIVNDFQKGDIAEGYSVSREKKESFPLTVTSAQKNPTAFYLCATRLRDNQPQHFGDGTRLSIL.

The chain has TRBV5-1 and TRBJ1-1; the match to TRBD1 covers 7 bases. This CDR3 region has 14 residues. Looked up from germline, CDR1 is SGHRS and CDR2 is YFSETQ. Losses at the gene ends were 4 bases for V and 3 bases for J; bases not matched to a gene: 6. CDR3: CASSPIDRDTEAFF. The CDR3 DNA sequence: TGCGCCAGCAGCCCTATTGACAGGGACACTGAAGCTTTCTTT.

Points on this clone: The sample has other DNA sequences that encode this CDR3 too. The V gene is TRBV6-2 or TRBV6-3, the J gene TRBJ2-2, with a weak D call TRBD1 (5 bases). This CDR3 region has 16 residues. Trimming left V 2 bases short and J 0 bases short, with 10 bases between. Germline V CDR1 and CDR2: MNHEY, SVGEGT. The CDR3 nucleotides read TGTGCCAGCAGTTACGGGGCAGGATCGAACACCGGGGAGCTGTTTTTT. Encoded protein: CASSYGAGSNTGELFF.

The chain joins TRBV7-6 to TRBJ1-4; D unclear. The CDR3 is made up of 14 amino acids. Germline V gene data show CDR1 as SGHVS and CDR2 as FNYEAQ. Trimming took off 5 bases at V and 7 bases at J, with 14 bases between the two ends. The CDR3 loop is CASSTPGRSEKLFF. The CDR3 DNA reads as TGTGCCAGCAGCACCCCGGGGAGAAGTGAAAAACTGTTTTTT.

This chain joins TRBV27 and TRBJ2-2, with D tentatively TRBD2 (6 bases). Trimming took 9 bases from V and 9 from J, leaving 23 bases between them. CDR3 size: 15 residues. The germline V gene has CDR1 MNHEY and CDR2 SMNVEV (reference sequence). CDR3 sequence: CASAISGGSVRELFF. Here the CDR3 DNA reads TGTGCCAGTGCAATATCTGGGGGGTCGGTGCGGGAGCTGTTTTTT.

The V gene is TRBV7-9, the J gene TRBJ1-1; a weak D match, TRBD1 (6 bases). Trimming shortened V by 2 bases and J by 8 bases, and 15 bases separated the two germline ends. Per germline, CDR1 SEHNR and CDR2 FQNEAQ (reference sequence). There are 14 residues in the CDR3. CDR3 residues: CASSLMGTKSEAFF. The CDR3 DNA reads TGTGCCAGCAGCTTAATGGGGACAAAGTCAGAAGCTTTCTTT. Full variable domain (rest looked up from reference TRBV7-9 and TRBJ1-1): DTGVSQNPRHKITKRGQNVTFRCDPISEHNRLYWYRQTLGQGPEFLTYFQNEAQLEKSRLLSDRFSAERPKGSFSTLEIQRTEQGDSAMYLCASSLMGTKSEAFFGQGTRLTVV.

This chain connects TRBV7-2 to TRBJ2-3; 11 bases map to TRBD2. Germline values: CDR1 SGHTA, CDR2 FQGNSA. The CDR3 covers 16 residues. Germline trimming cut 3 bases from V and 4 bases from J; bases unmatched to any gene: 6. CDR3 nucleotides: TGTGCCAGCAGCTTGGCCCCTAGCGGGGGGTCAGATACGCAGTATTTT. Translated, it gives CASSLAPSGGSDTQYF.

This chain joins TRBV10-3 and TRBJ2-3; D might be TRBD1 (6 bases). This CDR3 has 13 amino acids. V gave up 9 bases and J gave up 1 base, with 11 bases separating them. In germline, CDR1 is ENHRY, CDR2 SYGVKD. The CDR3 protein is CAITGSGTDTQYF. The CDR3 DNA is TGTGCCATTACAGGGTCGGGCACAGATACGCAGTATTTT.

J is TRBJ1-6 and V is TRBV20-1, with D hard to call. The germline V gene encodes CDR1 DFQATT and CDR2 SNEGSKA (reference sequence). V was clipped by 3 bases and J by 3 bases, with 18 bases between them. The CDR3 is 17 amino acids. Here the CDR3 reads CSASPLFEGFYNSPLHF. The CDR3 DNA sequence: TGCAGTGCTAGTCCCCTTTTTGAGGGATTCTATAATTCACCCCTCCACTTT.

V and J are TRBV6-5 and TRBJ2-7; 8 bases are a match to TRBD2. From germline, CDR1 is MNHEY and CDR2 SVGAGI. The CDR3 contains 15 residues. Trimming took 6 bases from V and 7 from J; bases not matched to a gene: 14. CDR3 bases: TGTGCCAGCAGACCGACTAGCGAGTCGAGGCGGGAGCAGTACTTC. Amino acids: CASRPTSESRREQYF.

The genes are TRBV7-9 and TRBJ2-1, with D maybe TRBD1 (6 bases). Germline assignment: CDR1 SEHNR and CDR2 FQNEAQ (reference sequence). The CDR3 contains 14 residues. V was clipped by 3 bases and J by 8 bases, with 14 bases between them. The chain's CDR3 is CASSFLGAYDEQFF. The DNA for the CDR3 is TGTGCCAGCAGCTTTCTGGGGGCTTATGATGAGCAGTTCTTC.

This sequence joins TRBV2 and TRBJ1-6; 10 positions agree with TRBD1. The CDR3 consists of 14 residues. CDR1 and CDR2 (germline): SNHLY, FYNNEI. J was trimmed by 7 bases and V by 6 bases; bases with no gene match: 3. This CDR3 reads CASSVGQGNSPLHF. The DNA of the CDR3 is TGTGCCAGCAGCGTGGGACAGGGGAATTCACCCCTCCACTTT.

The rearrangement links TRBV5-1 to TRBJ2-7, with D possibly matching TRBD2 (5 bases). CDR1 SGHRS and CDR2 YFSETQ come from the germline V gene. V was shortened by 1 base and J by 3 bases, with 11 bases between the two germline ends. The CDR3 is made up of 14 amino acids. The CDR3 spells CASSLSVAGYEQYF. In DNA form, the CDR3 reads TGCGCCAGCAGCTTGTCTGTGGCGGGCTACGAGCAGTACTTC.

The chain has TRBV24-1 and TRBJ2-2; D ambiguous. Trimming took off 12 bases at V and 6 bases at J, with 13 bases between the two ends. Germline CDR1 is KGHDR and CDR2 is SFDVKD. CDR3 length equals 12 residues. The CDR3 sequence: CASHSQAGELFF. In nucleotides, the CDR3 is TGTGCCTCTCACAGCCAGGCCGGGGAGCTGTTTTTT.

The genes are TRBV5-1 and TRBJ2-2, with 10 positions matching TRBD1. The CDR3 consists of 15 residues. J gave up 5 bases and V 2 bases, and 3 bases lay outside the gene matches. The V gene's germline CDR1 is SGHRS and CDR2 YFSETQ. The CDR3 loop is CASSFGQGGTGELFF. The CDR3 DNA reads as TGCGCCAGCAGCTTCGGACAGGGGGGAACCGGGGAGCTGTTTTTT.